Listed below are T cell receptor beta chains from one sample, sequenced in a study of blood T cell repertoires in COVID-19. Repertoires were generated with immunoSEQ multiplex PCR, while TCRdb's copy carries only in-frame clones and drops some. The sample consists of over 200,000 clones, around 85% of them appearing once. Sample: PBMCs or T cells enriched from blood (not recorded which). Every receptor here comes from a woman aged 50 to 60 in a cohort exposed to, infected with or recovered from COVID-19 (not recorded which). CDR3s leave out the opening cysteine and the closing phenylalanine or tryptophan. A D gene is named only where the DNA matches it firmly.

D gene: TRBD2; V gene: TRBV6-2/TRBV6-3; CDR3 protein: ASSSRLAGGHVDEQF
D gene: -; V gene: TRBV11-2; CDR3 protein: ASSPDRHGYT
D gene: TRBD1; V gene: TRBV7-8; CDR3 protein: ASSLGQGAGELF
D gene: -; V gene: TRBV27; CDR3 protein: ASSANPSMEGLWPLH
D gene: -; V gene: TRBV7-2; CDR3 protein: ASSFLGSSTDTQY
D gene: -; V gene: TRBV9; CDR3 protein: ASSLRQDRSNSGANVLT
D gene: TRBD1; V gene: TRBV4-3; CDR3 protein: ASSQETGQYGYT
D gene: TRBD1; V gene: TRBV28; CDR3 protein: ASSDPDRDSPLH
D gene: TRBD1; V gene: TRBV3-1/TRBV3-2; CDR3 protein: ASSYRGETQY
D gene: TRBD2; V gene: TRBV9; CDR3 protein: ASSREGISYNEQF
D gene: TRBD1; V gene: TRBV7-2; CDR3 protein: ASSYLLGQGVSEAF
D gene: -; V gene: TRBV18; CDR3 protein: ASSPRSRGNTEAF